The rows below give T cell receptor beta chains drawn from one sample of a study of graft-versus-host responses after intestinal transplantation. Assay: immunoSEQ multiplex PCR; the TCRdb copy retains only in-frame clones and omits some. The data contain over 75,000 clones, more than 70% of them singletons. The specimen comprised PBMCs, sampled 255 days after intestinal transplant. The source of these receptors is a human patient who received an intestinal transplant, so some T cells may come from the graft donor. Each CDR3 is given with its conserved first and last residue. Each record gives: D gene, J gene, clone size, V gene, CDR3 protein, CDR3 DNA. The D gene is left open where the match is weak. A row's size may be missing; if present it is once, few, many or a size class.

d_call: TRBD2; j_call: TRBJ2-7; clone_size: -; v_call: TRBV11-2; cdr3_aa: CASSFGTSAYEQYF; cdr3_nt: TGTGCCAGCAGCTTTGGGACTAGCGCATACGAGCAGTACTTC
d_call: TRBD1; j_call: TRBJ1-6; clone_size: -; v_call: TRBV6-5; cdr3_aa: CASRRQGNSPLHF; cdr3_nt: TGTGCCAGCAGACGACAGGGTAATTCACCCCTCCACTTT
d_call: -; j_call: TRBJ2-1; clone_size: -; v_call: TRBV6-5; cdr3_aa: CASTDNNEQFF; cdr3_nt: TGTGCCAGCACCGATAACAATGAGCAGTTCTTC
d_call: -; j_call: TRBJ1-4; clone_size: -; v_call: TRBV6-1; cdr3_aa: CASSEGETAKLFF; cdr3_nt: TGTGCCAGCAGTGAAGGGGAGACAGCAAAACTGTTTTTT
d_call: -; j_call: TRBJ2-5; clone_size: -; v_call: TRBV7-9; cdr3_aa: CASSPFGGTQETQYF; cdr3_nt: TGTGCCAGCAGCCCTTTTGGGGGAACGCAAGAGACCCAGTACTTC
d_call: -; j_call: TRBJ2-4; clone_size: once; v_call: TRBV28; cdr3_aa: CASSSDRAKNIQYF; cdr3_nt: TGTGCCAGCAGTTCAGACAGGGCCAAAAACATTCAGTACTTC
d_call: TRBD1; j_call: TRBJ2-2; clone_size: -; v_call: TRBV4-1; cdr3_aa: CASSQDRRQGLNTGELFF; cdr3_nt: TGCGCCAGCAGCCAAGATCGTAGACAGGGGTTAAACACCGGGGAGCTGTTTTTT
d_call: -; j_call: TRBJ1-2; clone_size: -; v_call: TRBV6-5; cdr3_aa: CASSPREIYGYTF; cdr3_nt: TGTGCCAGCAGCCCACGGGAGATTTACGGCTACACCTTC
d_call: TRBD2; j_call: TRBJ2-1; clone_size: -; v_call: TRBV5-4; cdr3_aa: CASSFGRLAGPNEQFF; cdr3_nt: TGTGCCAGCAGCTTCGGAAGACTAGCGGGGCCTAATGAGCAGTTCTTC
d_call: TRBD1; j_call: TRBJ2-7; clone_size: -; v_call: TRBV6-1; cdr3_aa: CASSSTGTGGYEQYF; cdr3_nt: TGTGCCAGCAGTTCCACCGGGACAGGGGGCTACGAGCAGTACTTC
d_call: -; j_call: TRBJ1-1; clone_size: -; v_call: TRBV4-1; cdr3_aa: CASSVEKMNTEAFF; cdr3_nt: TGCGCCAGCAGCGTGGAAAAGATGAACACTGAAGCTTTCTTT
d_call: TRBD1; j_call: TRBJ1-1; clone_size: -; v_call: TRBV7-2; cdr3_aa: CASSLVHRDRVFSWTEAFF; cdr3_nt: TGTGCCAGCAGCTTAGTTCACCGGGACAGGGTTTTTTCCTGGACTGAAGCTTTCTTT
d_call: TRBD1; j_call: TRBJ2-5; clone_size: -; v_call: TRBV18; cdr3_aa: CASTTSGGLETQYF; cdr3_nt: TGTGCCAGCACTACGTCAGGGGGCTTGGAGACCCAGTACTTC
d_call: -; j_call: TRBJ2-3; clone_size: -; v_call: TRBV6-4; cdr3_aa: CASSAAVGSDTQYF; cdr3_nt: TGTGCCAGCAGTGCCGCGGTAGGGTCAGATACGCAGTATTTT
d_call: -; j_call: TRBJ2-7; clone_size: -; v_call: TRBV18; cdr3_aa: CASSPKAGENSYEQYF; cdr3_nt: TGTGCCAGCTCACCCAAGGCAGGGGAAAACTCCTACGAGCAGTACTTC
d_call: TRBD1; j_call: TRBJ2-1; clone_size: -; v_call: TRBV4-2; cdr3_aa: CASSQGVGTGDNEQFF; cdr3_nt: TGTGCCAGCAGCCAAGGGGTAGGGACAGGGGACAATGAGCAGTTCTTC
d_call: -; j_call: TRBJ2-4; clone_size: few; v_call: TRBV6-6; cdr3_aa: CASRSLTENIQYF; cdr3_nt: TGTGCCAGCAGAAGCCTGACAGAAAACATTCAGTACTTC